This T cell receptor (beta chain) was found in a study of CD8 T cells in Susac syndrome. Germline CDR1 reads MGHRA; CDR2 reads YSYEKL. The CDR3 covers 12 residues. Trimming took 6 bases from V and 2 from J, leaving 6 bases between them. General observations from the study: It was acknowledged by the study that relatively few individuals were included in its TCR sequencing and HLA analysis.

The RNA input was 0.5 to 1 ug, and it was reverse transcribed with random hexamers. Using its own MiXCR run on the immunoSEQ multiplex PCR reads, TCRdb lists one record per CDR3 protein. This sample yields about 20,000 distinct CDR3 sequences, of which about 92% are seen a single time; 0.25% to 0.3% belongs to the top ten. TCR beta from blood CD8+ and CD4+ T cells was sequenced. Negative magnetic isolation gave CD8+ and CD4+ cells; FACS enriched CD8+ TEMRA. Regarding this clonotype: Antigen specificity is unknown.

The chain employs TRBV4-1 and TRBJ2-3; D is ambiguous. The clonotype comes from a human donor in good health. Sequenced sample: CD8+ T cells from PBMCs. The CDR3 sequence: CASSLFTDTQYF. CDR3 nucleotides: TGCGCCAGCAGTCTATTCACAGATACGCAGTATTTT.